These 7 T cell receptor beta chains came from one sample sequenced in a study of OX40 agonist ivuxolimab in advanced cancers. Sequencing was performed with immunoSEQ multiplex PCR; in TCRdb, only in-frame clones are kept and a portion is missing. The sample has 80,000 or so clones, over 80% seen once; the top ten hold about 1.8%. This sample comprised CD4+ or CD8+ T cells sorted from blood, obtained in a trial of the OX40 agonist ivuxolimab. The receptors here all came from an adult with an advanced solid tumor such as melanoma, head and neck, liver or kidney cancer.

This clone has just one count. J is TRBJ2-3 and V is TRBV7-6, with 7 bases aligning to TRBD1. The V gene end was trimmed by 1 base and the J gene end by 7 bases; junction bases not matched to a gene: 11. Germline CDR1 reads SGHVS; CDR2 reads FNYEAQ. There are 16 residues in the CDR3. DNA of the CDR3: TGTGCCAGCAGCTTAGGAGTAAAAGGGGGCGAAAATACGCAGTATTTT. Translated, it gives CASSLGVKGGENTQYF. Full variable domain (outside the CDR3, taken from reference TRBV7-6 and TRBJ2-3): GAGVSQSPRYKVTKRGQDVALRCDPISGHVSLYWYRQALGQGPEFLTYFNYEAQQDKSGLPNDRFSAERPEGSISTLTIQRTEQRDSAMYRCASSLGVKGGENTQYFGPGTRLTVL.

The rearrangement uses TRBV19 and TRBJ1-1; D is possibly TRBD1 (6 bases). Trimming left V 0 bases short and J 6 bases short, with 14 bases between. The CDR3 has 15 residues. CDR1 and CDR2 (germline): LNHDA, SQIVND (reference sequence). The CDR3 loop is CASSIEDTGFAEAFF. The CDR3 DNA reads TGTGCCAGTAGTATAGAGGATACAGGGTTTGCTGAAGCTTTCTTT. Drawing the rest from reference TRBV19 and TRBJ1-1, the complete variable domain is DGGITQSPKYLFRKEGQNVTLSCEQNLNHDAMYWYRQDPGQGLRLIYYSQIVNDFQKGDIAEGYSVSREKKESFPLTVTSAQKNPTAFYLCASSIEDTGFAEAFFGQGTRLTVV.

V and J are TRBV5-1 and TRBJ2-5; 9 bases are a match to TRBD1. The J call is uncertain, as TRBJ2-7 better fits the DNA end. Germline lookup yields CDR1 SGHRS and CDR2 YFSETQ. This CDR3 region has 15 residues. The CDR3 DNA reads TGCGCCAGCAGCTTGGCTATGACAGGGGGGTACGAGCAGTACTTC. The encoded protein is CASSLAMTGGYEQYF.

The rearrangement links TRBV6-1 to TRBJ2-7, with a tentative D call TRBD1 (6 bases). The germline gives CDR1 MNHNS, CDR2 SASEGT. This CDR3 is 15 amino acids long. Trimming stripped 5 bases from V and 2 bases from J, with 16 bases between. The CDR3 loop is CASSRTGYSTYEQYF. In DNA, the CDR3 is TGTGCCAGCAGTCGAACAGGGTACTCTACCTACGAGCAGTACTTC.

V usage is TRBV4-3 and J usage is TRBJ2-1; 12 nucleotides align to TRBD2. In germline, CDR1 is LGHNA, CDR2 YSLEER. The CDR3 is 18 amino acids. Germline trimming cut 0 bases from V and 3 bases from J; bases unmatched to any gene: 6. The CDR3 DNA sequence: TGCGCCAGCAGCCAAGATCCGACTAGCGGGGGCTACTACAATGAGCAGTTCTTC. Translating it yields CASSQDPTSGGYYNEQFF.

This chain connects TRBV28 to TRBJ1-4; no clear D. V was trimmed by 3 bases and J by 5 bases, leaving 7 bases between them. CDR1 is MDHEN, CDR2 SYDVKM, per germline. The CDR3 has 13 residues. CDR3: CASSLRENEKLFF. CDR3 sequence (DNA): TGTGCCAGCAGTTTGCGAGAGAATGAAAAACTGTTTTTT.

The chain links TRBV19 to TRBJ1-5; no clear D gene. The CDR3 is 13 residues long. The germline CDR1 and CDR2 sequences are LNHDA and SQIVND (reference sequence). Trimming removed 0 bases from V and 6 bases from J, with 6 bases in between. For the CDR3, the DNA is TGTGCCAGTAGTATAGATCGGGTTCAGCCCCAGCATTTT. This codes for CASSIDRVQPQHF. Using reference TRBV19 and TRBJ1-5 for the parts outside the CDR3, the full variable domain is DGGITQSPKYLFRKEGQNVTLSCEQNLNHDAMYWYRQDPGQGLRLIYYSQIVNDFQKGDIAEGYSVSREKKESFPLTVTSAQKNPTAFYLCASSIDRVQPQHFGDGTRLSIL.